The next 30 T cell receptor beta chains were all read from a single sample in a study of cytomegalovirus exposure and HLA in healthy donors. Using immunoSEQ multiplex PCR, the repertoire was profiled, and TCRdb retains in-frame clones only, with some absent. The sample carries about 150,000 clones, about 89% recorded once. The sample consisted of PBMCs. These receptors all come from a woman between 18 and 29 years old in good health and CMV-seropositive.

This chain uses TRBV30 with TRBJ1-4, with 7 bases fitting TRBD1. J gave up 10 bases and V 4 bases, and 3 bases lay outside the gene matches. CDR3 length: 11 amino acids. Looked up from germline, CDR1 is GTSNPN and CDR2 is SVGIG (reference sequence). Here the CDR3 reads CAWKRGPKLFF. The CDR3 nucleotides read TGTGCCTGGAAAAGGGGGCCAAAACTGTTTTTT.

The chain combines TRBV4-1 with TRBJ2-5; 10 positions match TRBD2. Trimming at V came to 2 bases and at J to 4 bases, leaving 10 bases not matched to a gene. The CDR3 totals 17 residues. Per the germline V gene, CDR1 is MGHRA and CDR2 is YSYEKL. For the CDR3, the DNA is TGCGCCAGCAGCCAACTAAGCGGGAGGGCCCGTCTAGAGACCCAGTACTTC. Protein product: CASSQLSGRARLETQYF.

The V call is TRBV7-2, the J call TRBJ1-2; D uncertain. The CDR3 runs to 12 residues. V lost 5 bases to trimming and J lost 4 bases, with 8 bases between them. CDR1 is SGHTA and CDR2 is FQGNSA in the germline V gene. Here the CDR3 reads CASSPPLYGYTF. The CDR3 DNA is TGTGCCAGCAGCCCCCCCCTCTATGGCTACACCTTC.

This clone was seen a single time. This chain joins TRBV11-3 and TRBJ2-1, with D perhaps matching TRBD1 (6 bases). This CDR3 has 16 amino acids. CDR1 and CDR2 (germline): SGHNT, YENEEA. Trimming stripped 7 bases from V and 0 bases from J, with 16 bases between. The CDR3 DNA reads TGTGCCAGCAACTCTGGGGGCGGCGTCTCCTACAATGAGCAGTTCTTC. It translates to CASNSGGGVSYNEQFF. Full variable domain (missing parts from reference TRBV11-3 and TRBJ2-1): EAGVVQSPRYKIIEKKQPVAFWCNPISGHNTLYWYLQNLGQGPELLIRYENEEAVDDSQLPKDRFSAERLKGVDSTLKIQPAELGDSAVYLCASNSGGGVSYNEQFFGPGTRLTVL.

The chain recombines TRBV2 with TRBJ2-7, with 9 positions matching TRBD2. Germline-derived CDR1 and CDR2 are SNHLY and FYNNEI. The CDR3 spans 16 residues. The V and J ends lost 3 bases and 7 bases, in that order; junction bases with no gene match: 13. The CDR3 DNA reads as TGTGCCAGCAGTGATGGGAGGACTAGCGAACCTACGGAGCAGTACTTC. This encodes CASSDGRTSEPTEQYF.

The chain is built from TRBV11-2 and TRBJ2-7; no clear D. V was shortened by 8 bases and J by 2 bases, with 10 bases between the two germline ends. From germline, CDR1 is SGHAT and CDR2 FQNNGV. This CDR3 has 12 residues. Written as DNA, the CDR3 is TGTGCCAGCTCCGCTAGTCCCTACGAGCAGTACTTC. Translated, it gives CASSASPYEQYF.

J is TRBJ2-7 and V is TRBV7-2; D remains unclear. The V and J ends lost 2 bases and 3 bases respectively, with 8 bases between them. Germline-derived CDR1 and CDR2 are SGHTA and FQGNSA. This CDR3 is built from 13 residues. CDR3 DNA: TGTGCCAGCAGCTTATCTTTCCGCTACGAGCAGTACTTC. This encodes CASSLSFRYEQYF.

The chain carries TRBV5-1 and TRBJ2-3; no clear D. The CDR3 extends over 13 amino acids. V shed 5 bases and J shed 5 bases, with 12 bases lying between them. CDR1 is SGHRS, CDR2 YFSETQ, per germline. CDR3 sequence reads: CASRDLRGDTQYF. The CDR3 DNA reads TGCGCCAGCAGGGATCTAAGAGGAGATACGCAGTATTTT.

The CDR3 region is CSASYNEKLFF. The CDR3 DNA follows: TGCAGTGCTAGCTATAATGAAAAACTGTTTTTT. The rearrangement uses TRBV20-1 and TRBJ1-4; D gene ambiguous. CDR3 length: 11 amino acids. In germline, CDR1 is DFQATT, CDR2 SNEGSKA (reference sequence). Trimming removed 3 bases from V and 4 bases from J, with 3 bases in between.

The V gene is TRBV15, the J gene TRBJ2-2; TRBD2 aligns across 13 bases. The V gene end was trimmed by 4 bases and the J gene end by 6 bases; junction bases not matched to a gene: 14. Germline CDR1 is LNHNV and CDR2 is YYDKDF (reference sequence). The CDR3 spans 19 residues. The CDR3 reads CATSILRRTSGRSAGELFF. CDR3 sequence (DNA): TGTGCCACCAGCATCCTTCGCCGGACTAGCGGGAGATCTGCCGGGGAGCTGTTTTTT.

The V call is TRBV5-1, the J call TRBJ1-4; D unclear. The CDR3 is 14 residues long. The V end lost 4 bases, the J end lost 3 bases, and 10 bases lay between the germline ends. The germline CDR1 and CDR2 sequences are SGHRS and YFSETQ. Here the CDR3 DNA reads TGCGCCAGCAGCATCGGTACGGCTAATGAAAAACTGTTTTTT. Translation: CASSIGTANEKLFF.

The chain employs TRBV27 and TRBJ2-1; 8 nucleotides align to TRBD2. The CDR3 consists of 16 residues. J gave up 0 bases and V 4 bases, and 5 bases lay outside the gene matches. Germline assignment: CDR1 MNHEY and CDR2 SMNVEV (reference sequence). The CDR3 DNA reads TGTGCCAGCAGTTCCTTAGCGGGATCCTCCTACAATGAGCAGTTCTTC. The encoded protein is CASSSLAGSSYNEQFF.

This sequence joins TRBV19 and TRBJ2-3; 9 bases fit TRBD2. V lost 6 bases and J lost 4; bases outside the gene matches: 14. Germline CDR1 is LNHDA and CDR2 is SQIVND (reference sequence). This CDR3 has 17 residues. CDR3 protein: CASSRGEREVGADTQYF. The CDR3 DNA reads TGTGCCAGTAGCCGCGGAGAGCGGGAGGTTGGGGCAGATACGCAGTATTTT.

The genes are TRBV27 and TRBJ2-1, with TRBD2 identical over 10 bases. The junction had 3 bases not matched to a gene; V was cut back by 4 bases and J by 0 bases. Per the germline V gene, CDR1 is MNHEY and CDR2 is SMNVEV (reference sequence). CDR3 length: 16 amino acids. The CDR3 bases are TGTGCCAGCAGTTATAGCGGGAGGAGCTCCTACAATGAGCAGTTCTTC. This encodes CASSYSGRSSYNEQFF.

This clone was recorded only once. The rearrangement joins TRBV19 to TRBJ2-3; 8 bases are a match to TRBD1. Germline V gives CDR1 LNHDA, CDR2 SQIVND (reference sequence). V lost 10 bases to trimming and J lost 0 bases; unmatched junction nucleotides: 3. There are 13 residues in the CDR3. CDR3 in amino acids: CATRQGSTDTQYF. CDR3 bases: TGTGCCACCAGACAGGGGAGCACAGATACGCAGTATTTT.

This CDR3 is CASSSPGRGLGLDTEAFF. CDR3 DNA sequence: TGTGCCAGCAGCTCCCCGGGCAGGGGGCTGGGTTTGGACACTGAAGCTTTCTTT. This chain links TRBV7-2 with TRBJ1-1; 8 bases match TRBD1. The CDR3 runs to 18 residues. Germline lookup yields CDR1 SGHTA and CDR2 FQGNSA. V lost 4 bases, J lost 3 bases, and 16 bases stayed unmatched.

The rearrangement links TRBV4-2 to TRBJ2-3, with D unresolved. V lost 0 bases, J lost 1 base, and 8 bases lay in between. The CDR3 sequence is 15 residues long. Germline lookup yields CDR1 LGHNA and CDR2 YNFKEQ. As DNA, the CDR3 is TGTGCCAGCAGCCAAGATGAACGGGGCACAGATACGCAGTATTTT. Translated, it gives CASSQDERGTDTQYF.

The genes are TRBV7-9 and TRBJ2-1; 11 positions agree with TRBD2. Germline loops: CDR1 SEHNR, CDR2 FQNEAQ (reference sequence). CDR3 length equals 16 residues. Trimming cost V 1 base and J 1 base; bases outside gene matches: 0. CDR3 in DNA: TGTGCCAGCAGCTTAGTAGCGGGAGGGTCCTACAATGAGCAGTTCTTC. Encoded protein: CASSLVAGGSYNEQFF.

V and J are TRBV28 and TRBJ2-7; 10 nucleotides align to TRBD2. The CDR3 length is 14 residues. V dropped 1 base and J dropped 6; count of bases not matched to a gene: 3. CDR1 is MDHEN, CDR2 SYDVKM, per germline. The CDR3 sequence is CASSLLAGGLEQYF. The DNA of the CDR3 is TGTGCCAGCAGTTTATTAGCGGGAGGTCTCGAGCAGTACTTC. Complete variable domain (other parts from reference TRBV28 and TRBJ2-7): DVKVTQSSRYLVKRTGEKVFLECVQDMDHENMFWYRQDPGLGLRLIYFSYDVKMKEKGDIPEGYSVSREKKERFSLILESASTNQTSMYLCASSLLAGGLEQYFGPGTRLTVT.

In its sample, this clone was seen a few times. The rearrangement joins TRBV14 to TRBJ2-5; D unclear. Germline loops: CDR1 SGHDN, CDR2 FVKESK. The CDR3 length is 15 residues. Trimming left V 2 bases short and J 4 bases short, with 14 bases between. For the CDR3, the DNA is TGTGCCAGCAGCCAACCTGCACCCCTCGGAGAGACCCAGTACTTC. Its translation is CASSQPAPLGETQYF.

The chain is built from TRBV13 and TRBJ1-1; the match to TRBD1 covers 7 bases. The V and J ends lost 4 bases and 6 bases, in that order; junction bases with no gene match: 11. The CDR3 length is 15 residues. Germline CDR1 and CDR2: PRHDT and FYEKMQ (reference sequence). The CDR3 loop is CASSSRRQGVAEAFF. The CDR3 nucleotides are TGTGCCAGCAGCTCCCGAAGACAGGGTGTCGCTGAAGCTTTCTTT.

This chain joins TRBV6-4 and TRBJ2-6; D unclear. The V gene lost 5 bases and the J gene lost 0 bases, with 8 bases spanning the gap. Germline V lookup: CDR1 MRHNA, CDR2 SNTAGT. This CDR3 comprises 15 residues. This CDR3 reads CASSNSYSGANVLTF. CDR3 nucleotides: TGTGCCAGCAGTAATAGCTACTCTGGGGCCAACGTCCTGACTTTC.

This clone turned up a few times. This chain uses TRBV7-9 with TRBJ2-7; weak D call: TRBD2 (5 bases). Germline V gene sequence: CDR1 SEHNR, CDR2 FQNEAQ (reference sequence). The length of the CDR3 is 16 residues. V was shortened by 3 bases and J by 1 base, with 16 bases between the two germline ends. CDR3 DNA sequence: TGTGCCAGCAGCTTCCAACCGGGGAGAGGGTCCTACGAGCAGTACTTC. Its translation: CASSFQPGRGSYEQYF.

This chain links TRBV2 with TRBJ2-1, with TRBD2 matching 7 bases. The CDR3 spans 15 residues. Trimming cost V 4 bases and J 6 bases; bases outside gene matches: 9. Germline V CDR1 and CDR2: SNHLY, FYNNEI. CDR3 bases: TGTGCCAGCAGTGGGGGTTATAGCGGGCGCAATGAGCAGTTCTTC. Translation gives CASSGGYSGRNEQFF.

The chain recombines TRBV27 with TRBJ1-2; weak D call: TRBD1 (5 bases). The V end lost 5 bases, the J end lost 5 bases, and 12 bases lay between the germline ends. Germline CDR1 MNHEY, CDR2 SMNVEV (reference sequence). The CDR3 consists of 13 residues. CDR3 coding DNA: TGTGCCAGCAGTGAGGGAGGGGTTTATGGCTACACCTTC. This translates into CASSEGGVYGYTF.

The rearrangement links TRBV27 to TRBJ2-7, with 7 bases identical to TRBD2. This CDR3 is 13 amino acids long. V trimming: 7 bases; J trimming: 6 bases; junction bases outside the gene matches: 9. Germline values: CDR1 MNHEY, CDR2 SMNVEV (reference sequence). The CDR3 loop reads CASKIGGSTEQYF. CDR3 nucleotides: TGTGCCAGCAAAATCGGCGGGAGTACCGAGCAGTACTTC.

The chain uses TRBV5-8 and TRBJ2-2; D possibly corresponds to TRBD2 (6 bases). CDR1 is SGHTS, CDR2 YDEGEE, per germline. This CDR3 has 14 amino acids. Between the trimmed V and J ends, which lost 7 bases and 5 bases, there was a span of 15 bases. In DNA form, the CDR3 reads TGTGCCAGCCTCCCGGGACTCCTTACCGGGGAGCTGTTTTTT. Amino acids: CASLPGLLTGELFF.

V usage is TRBV5-1 and J usage is TRBJ1-3; 9 positions match TRBD1. This CDR3 has 14 residues. J gave up 4 bases and V 3 bases, and 2 bases lay outside the gene matches. The germline V gene has CDR1 SGHRS and CDR2 YFSETQ. The CDR3 spells CASSSDRGGNTIYF. For the CDR3, the DNA is TGCGCCAGCAGCTCGGACAGGGGAGGAAACACCATATATTTT.

The chain joins TRBV7-9 to TRBJ1-1; 7 nucleotides align to TRBD1. The length of the CDR3 is 13 residues. J was trimmed by 7 bases and V by 5 bases; bases with no gene match: 7. The germline V gene has CDR1 SEHNR and CDR2 FQNEAQ (reference sequence). The CDR3: CASSQTGANEAFF. Written as DNA, the CDR3 is TGTGCCAGCAGCCAAACAGGGGCGAATGAAGCTTTCTTT.

This clone showed up just once. This chain uses TRBV28 with TRBJ1-1; 10 nucleotides line up with TRBD1. The V and J ends lost 6 bases and 6 bases, in that order; junction bases with no gene match: 10. Germline V gene lookup returns CDR1 MDHEN and CDR2 SYDVKM. This CDR3 has 15 residues. CDR3 sequence (DNA): TGTGCCAGCAGCGAACGGGACAGGGGATTTGCTGAAGCTTTCTTT. Its translation is CASSERDRGFAEAFF. The full variable domain, in which reference TRBV28 and TRBJ1-1 provide the parts outside the CDR3, is DVKVTQSSRYLVKRTGEKVFLECVQDMDHENMFWYRQDPGLGLRLIYFSYDVKMKEKGDIPEGYSVSREKKERFSLILESASTNQTSMYLCASSERDRGFAEAFFGQGTRLTVV.